The following is a T cell receptor beta chain sequence with its context. The CDR3 is made up of 13 amino acids. Germline CDR1 reads DFQATT; CDR2 reads SNEGSKA (reference sequence). UMI-labeled 5' RACE was used, and it produced the TCR beta libraries. TCRdb reanalyzed the 5' RACE reads, giving one entry per CDR3 protein sequence and no DNA. Recorded for this sample: over 3,500 distinct CDR3 sequences. The data belong to a study of human CD8 memory T cell subsets. The study used negative magnetic separation to enrich total CD8+ T cells. The rearrangement links TRBV20-1 to TRBJ2-5; TCRdb lists TRBD2, though no DNA is available to test this call. The sequence came from a human donor in good health. The sequenced material came from CD8+ effector memory T cells (TEM) sorted from PBMCs. Subset here: effector memory CD8 T cells, CCR7- CD45RO+ CD95+. The CDR3 spells CSARGLAGETQYF.